This T cell receptor beta chain comes out of a study of T cells in Graves' hyperthyroidism and ophthalmopathy (dated by TCRdb to about 2019). In the study overall: Peripheral blood was sampled at the time of initial diagnosis, prior to any treatment. TCR V-J signatures able to tell the groups apart were searched for in a discovery cohort of approximately 95 patients, of whom 43 had Graves' ophthalmopathy and roughly 59 had stable Graves' hyperthyroidism. Prospective prediction of ophthalmopathy was tested in an independent validation cohort of 18 to 20 hyperthyroidism patients and 17 patients who later progressed to ophthalmopathy. For training and testing, the 100 or so patients in the discovery cohort were randomly divided in a 7:3 ratio. Thyroid tissue and blood T-cell repertoires from several Graves' hyperthyroidism patients were also compared in the study. Once sampling was done, hyperthyroidism patients were given methimazole at a starting dose of 30 mg daily, whereas ophthalmopathy patients were given high-dose intravenous methylprednisolone. According to the paper, TCR Vbeta CDR3 sequencing was carried out on over 130 peripheral blood samples, which came from over 40 ophthalmopathy, around 75 hyperthyroidism and about 17 progressor patients. What the authors observed across the whole study: Most expanded thyroid clonotypes (frequency above 0.001) were also found in blood, which suggests that blood repertoires may mirror thyroid immune responses. In validation, progression to ophthalmopathy was predicted by the model with roughly 71% sensitivity and 72% to 85% specificity, a median of approximately 7.1 months before onset. A model built on a 13 V-J signature distinguished ophthalmopathy from stable hyperthyroidism, reaching 85% to 90% sensitivity and about 81% specificity in cross-validation and 80%/75% in testing. No statistical method was used to set the sample size in advance, and investigators knew the group allocation.

Amplification of TCR beta CDR3 regions was carried out from RNA transcripts. The TCR CDR3 was subjected to a first round of RT-PCR using the HTBI primer set and the Qiagen OneStep RT-PCR kit. Libraries were constructed in a second round of multiplex PCR, after which size selection and purification were performed. Paired-end sequencing of the libraries was performed with 100 bp reads on an Illumina HiSeq2000. In the paper's pipeline: SOAPnuke was used to process the raw data, removing reads that contained adapters or uncalled bases, had a mean Phred below 15, or lacked an exact match to the constant primer or identifier. High-quality paired reads were merged using COPE v1.2.5, and each unique nucleotide sequence was defined as a clonotype. MiTCR v1.1 was used to align the clonotypes against IMGT TRBV, TRBD and TRBJ reference segments. Only V-J combinations with frequency above 0.0001, covering approximately 99% of repertoires, were analysed. The TCS score was defined as F50 (clonal expansion) divided by E x V (chaos), with BLOSUM62-based TCRdist calculated between CDR3 peptides within each V-J. Welch's t-statistics and random forest reduced 450 to 600 V-J features to roughly 13, which were used in a naive Bayes classifier (R e1071). The similarity between thyroid and blood repertoires was quantified using the Morisita-Horn index. Using fastp trimming at Q25 and MiXCR clonotype assembly, TCRdb reanalyzed the public sequencing data and kept in-frame beta chains. CDR3 protein sequences are deduplicated, and each keeps its most common genes and DNA. TCRdb's processing, not the study's, gives the V and J calls here. The sample table lists around 34,000 distinct CDR3 sequences, around 52% of them with a count of one. The top ten constitute 25% of the sample.

Moderately to severely active disease, a Clinical Activity Score of at least 3, a NOSPECS grade of at least 4, and a duration under 3 months were present in ophthalmopathy patients. Exclusion was applied to patients with uncontrolled infections, other autoimmune diseases, pregnancy or lactation. Clinical symptoms, serum thyroxine and TRAb, thyroid ultrasound, and orbital computed tomography formed the basis for the diagnoses. PBMCs were separated from roughly 9.6 ml of fresh peripheral blood using Ficoll-Paque density gradient centrifugation. Trizol reagent was used to extract total RNA, and RNA quality was then checked on an Agilent 2100 Bioanalyzer. Taken from cysteine to phenylalanine, the CDR3 has 16 residues. Just CDR3 DNA is preserved here, 48 bases in frame from base 1. V and J lose 0 bases and 0 bases, and a span of 11 bases separates them. Based on the germline V gene, the CDR1 and CDR2 sequences are SGHRS and YFSETQ.

This clonotype was counted ten times or more. Its antigen specificity is not known. No base-level quality is on record; no much larger clone is a single base apart. The TCR was taken from a middle-aged woman with Graves' ophthalmopathy. The sequenced material came from blood. The chain was built from TRBV5-1 and TRBJ2-3; the D call could be TRBD1 or TRBD2, with each sharing 5 bases. CDR3 sequence: CASSLGGTLSTDTQYF. The nucleotide sequence reads as follows: TGCGCCAGCAGCTTGGGTGGGACCCTTAGCACAGATACGCAGTATTTT.